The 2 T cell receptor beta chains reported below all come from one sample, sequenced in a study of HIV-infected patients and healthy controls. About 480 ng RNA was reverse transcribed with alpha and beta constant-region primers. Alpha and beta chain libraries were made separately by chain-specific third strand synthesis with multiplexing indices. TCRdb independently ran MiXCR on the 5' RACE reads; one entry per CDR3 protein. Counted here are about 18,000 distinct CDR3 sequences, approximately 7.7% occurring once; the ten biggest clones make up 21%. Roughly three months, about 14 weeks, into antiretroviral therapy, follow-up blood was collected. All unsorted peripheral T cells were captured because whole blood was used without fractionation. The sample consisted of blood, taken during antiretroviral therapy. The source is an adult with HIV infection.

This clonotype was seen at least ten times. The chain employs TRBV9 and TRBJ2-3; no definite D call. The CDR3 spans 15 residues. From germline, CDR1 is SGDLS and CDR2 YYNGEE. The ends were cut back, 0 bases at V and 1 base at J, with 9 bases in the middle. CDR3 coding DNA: TGTGCCAGCAGCGTAGAGGGCTTGGGCACAGATACGCAGTATTTT. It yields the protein CASSVEGLGTDTQYF.

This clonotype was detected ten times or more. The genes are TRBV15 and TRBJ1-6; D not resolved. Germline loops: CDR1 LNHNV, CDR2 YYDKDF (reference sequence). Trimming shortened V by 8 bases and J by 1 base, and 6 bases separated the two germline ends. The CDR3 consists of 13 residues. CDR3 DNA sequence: TGTGCCACCGTCGAATCCTATAATTCACCCCTCCACTTT. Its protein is CATVESYNSPLHF.